This T cell receptor (beta chain) is from a study of PD-L1 blockade in urothelial cancer. Produced via immunoSEQ multiplex PCR; TCRdb's table is partial and in-frame only. Seen here are approximately 71,000 clones, around 83% observed once, and the top ten hold around a tenth. This CDR3 spans 13 amino acids. Trimming pared 8 bases from V and 0 bases from J, leaving 9 bases between. Germline CDR1 ENHRY, CDR2 SYGVKD. Specified time point: pretreatment peripheral blood. This specimen consisted of PBMCs, obtained around atezolizumab (anti-PD-L1) treatment. This receptor was identified in a woman in her 70s with urothelial cancer. The gene calls are TRBV10-3 and TRBJ2-3, with TRBD1 as a possible D gene (5 bases). CDR3 amino acids: CAIGAGSTDTQYF. In DNA form, the CDR3 reads TGTGCCATCGGGGCAGGGAGCACAGATACGCAGTATTTT.